This T cell receptor (beta chain) was obtained from a study of blood T cell repertoires in COVID-19. This table comes from immunoSEQ multiplex PCR, and its TCRdb copy is limited to in-frame clones, with some not included. Of 260,000 or so clones listed, about four fifths are singletons. The CDR3 contains 13 residues. Trimming took off 4 bases at V and 3 bases at J, with 12 bases between the two ends. Germline V gene data show CDR1 as SQVTM and CDR2 as ANQGSEA. This TCR was sampled from a woman aged 65 to 85 with acute or convalescent COVID-19. This rearrangement joins TRBV29-1 to TRBJ1-1, with D tentatively TRBD1 (5 bases). Material for sequencing was peripheral blood. The CDR3 region is CSVVGHGHTEAFF. DNA of the CDR3: TGCAGCGTTGTCGGACATGGGCACACTGAAGCTTTCTTT.